This is a list of T cell receptor beta chains from one sample in a study of blood T cell repertoires in COVID-19. This table comes from immunoSEQ multiplex PCR, and its TCRdb copy is limited to in-frame clones, with some not included. Among about 230,000 clones listed, over 80% were seen once. Sample: peripheral blood. Source of these receptors: a woman aged 70-85 years with active or convalescent COVID-19. Each CDR3 is given with its conserved first and last residue. The D gene is left open where the match is weak. Size is omitted from some rows. Given values are once, few, many or a class for expanded clones.

TRBJ2-7 | TRBD2 | TRBV10-1 | once | CASSSGTTLREQYF | TGCGCCAGCTCCAGCGGGACCACCTTGAGGGAGCAGTACTTC
TRBJ1-1 | - | TRBV7-2 | - | CASSSQGYTEAFF | TGTGCCAGCAGCTCTCAGGGTTACACTGAAGCTTTCTTT
TRBJ2-7 | TRBD2 | TRBV3-1/TRBV3-2 | - | CASSSSVAGTRYEQYF | TGTGCCAGCAGCTCCTCTGTAGCGGGGACCCGTTACGAGCAGTACTTC
TRBJ1-4 | TRBD1 | TRBV7-8 | - | CASSLDAGQGNEKLFF | TGTGCCAGCAGCTTAGATGCTGGACAGGGTAATGAAAAACTGTTTTTT
TRBJ2-7 | TRBD1 | TRBV7-9 | - | CASSLSDRGHEQYF | TGTGCCAGCAGCTTATCGGACAGGGGTCACGAGCAGTACTTC
TRBJ2-3 | TRBD2 | TRBV6-5 | once | CASSNSLAGDGYF | TGTGCCAGCAGTAACAGCCTAGCGGGGGACGGGTATTTT
TRBJ2-3 | - | TRBV4-1 | - | CASSRLAYTDTQYF | TGCGCCTCTAGTAGGCTAGCGTACACAGATACGCAGTATTTT
TRBJ2-1 | - | TRBV18 | once | CASSPTGVSYNEQFF | TGTGCCAGCTCACCAACAGGCGTCTCCTACAATGAGCAGTTCTTC
TRBJ2-2 | - | TRBV6-2/TRBV6-3 | once | CASSYRQGELFF | TGTGCCAGCAGTTACCGCCAGGGGGAGCTGTTTTTT
TRBJ2-5 | TRBD2 | TRBV27 | - | CASSLLAATETQYF | TGTGCCAGCAGTTTACTAGCGGCCACGGAGACCCAGTACTTC
TRBJ1-1 | - | TRBV18 | - | CASSPLRGGIGEAFF | TGTGCCAGCTCACCCTTAAGGGGCGGGATAGGTGAAGCTTTCTTT
TRBJ2-1 | - | TRBV23-1 | - | CASLRGASGNEQFF | TGCGCCAGCCTCCGGGGGGCATCCGGGAATGAGCAGTTCTTC
TRBJ1-1 | - | TRBV5-1 | - | CASRGGPLGSNTEAFF | TGCGCCAGCAGGGGAGGGCCTTTGGGGTCGAACACTGAAGCTTTCTTT
TRBJ1-5 | - | TRBV6-1 | - | CASSEASTQPQHF | TGTGCCAGCAGTGAAGCCAGTACTCAGCCCCAGCATTTT
TRBJ2-7 | TRBD2 | TRBV5-1 | - | CASSRTSGSLRGTARREQYF | TGCGCCAGCAGCAGGACTAGCGGGAGCCTACGGGGGACCGCAAGGAGGGAGCAGTACTTC
TRBJ2-1 | TRBD2 | TRBV6-2/TRBV6-3 | - | CASSTTSGIYNEQFF | TGTGCCAGCAGTACCACTAGCGGGATTTACAATGAGCAGTTCTTC
TRBJ1-1 | - | TRBV10-3 | - | CAISARMSGAITEAFF | TGTGCCATCAGCGCCCGGATGTCGGGAGCAATCACCGAAGCTTTCTTT
TRBJ2-7 | TRBD2 | TRBV28 | - | CASSSRGGADEQYF | TGTGCCAGCAGTTCCCGGGGGGGGGCCGACGAGCAGTACTTC
TRBJ2-2 | - | TRBV11-3 | - | CASSHKGSGELFF | TGTGCCAGCAGCCATAAGGGGTCCGGGGAGCTGTTTTTT
TRBJ1-5 | TRBD1 | TRBV7-9 | - | CASSRTGNVTQHF | TGTGCCAGCAGCAGGACAGGGAATGTGACCCAGCATTTT
TRBJ1-5 | TRBD1 | TRBV18 | once | CASSPGWTGKKGDQPQHF | TGTGCCAGCTCACCGGGGTGGACAGGGAAAAAGGGGGATCAGCCCCAGCATTTT
TRBJ2-1 | TRBD2 | TRBV7-8 | - | CASSLDGGGAWYEQFF | TGTGCCAGCAGCTTAGATGGCGGGGGGGCCTGGTATGAGCAGTTCTTC
TRBJ1-1 | TRBD1 | TRBV6-5 | - | CASTADREGTEAFF | TGTGCCAGCACCGCAGACAGGGAAGGGACTGAAGCTTTCTTT
TRBJ2-7 | TRBD2 | TRBV7-6 | - | CASSPGLATYEQYF | TGTGCCAGCAGCCCAGGACTAGCGACCTACGAGCAGTACTTC
TRBJ2-3 | - | TRBV28 | - | CASSLLVGSSTDTQYF | TGTGCCAGCAGTTTATTGGTCGGGAGTAGCACAGATACGCAGTATTTT
TRBJ1-4 | - | TRBV28 | - | CASSSSGATNEKLFF | TGTGCCAGCAGTTCCTCGGGGGCAACTAATGAAAAACTGTTTTTT
TRBJ1-1 | TRBD1 | TRBV11-2 | few | CASSPRQGRDTEAFF | TGTGCCAGCAGCCCCCGACAGGGAAGGGACACTGAAGCTTTCTTT
TRBJ1-2 | - | TRBV7-2 | - | CASSSGASTYGYTF | TGTGCCAGCAGCTCTGGAGCATCAACCTATGGCTACACCTTC
TRBJ2-3 | - | TRBV14 | - | CASSQEFGQTDTQYF | TGTGCCAGCAGCCAAGAATTTGGCCAAACAGATACGCAGTATTTT
TRBJ1-2 | TRBD1 | TRBV10-3 | - | CAIREWTGSSYYGYTF | TGTGCCATCAGGGAATGGACAGGGTCATCCTACTATGGCTACACCTTC
TRBJ1-1 | TRBD1 | TRBV4-3 | once | CASSGSDRGTEAFF | TGCGCCAGCAGCGGTTCGGACAGGGGGACTGAAGCTTTCTTT
TRBJ1-6 | TRBD1 | TRBV2 | - | CASSRDRVNSPLHF | TGTGCCAGCAGCCGGGACAGGGTAAATTCACCCCTCCACTTT
TRBJ2-7 | TRBD2 | TRBV5-6 | - | CASSLGTSLHRMYF | TGTGCCAGCAGCCTCGGGACTAGCCTTCATAGGATGTACTTC
TRBJ1-1 | - | TRBV5-1 | - | CASSPYPLDNTEAFF | TGCGCCAGCAGCCCGTACCCACTAGATAACACTGAAGCTTTCTTT
TRBJ2-6 | - | TRBV23-1 | once | CASIGTGLTGANVLTF | TGCGCCAGCATCGGAACAGGGTTAACTGGGGCCAACGTCCTGACTTTC
TRBJ2-1 | TRBD2 | TRBV5-1 | - | CASSPPGLASYNEQFF | TGCGCCAGCAGTCCGCCGGGACTAGCGTCCTACAATGAGCAGTTCTTC
TRBJ1-5 | - | TRBV11-2 | - | CASSLDGNQPQHF | TGTGCCAGCAGCTTAGACGGGAATCAGCCCCAGCATTTT
TRBJ2-3 | TRBD1 | TRBV25-1 | - | CASSRGTGMTDTQYF | TGTGCCAGCAGTCGCGGGACAGGGATGACAGATACGCAGTATTTT
TRBJ1-3 | TRBD1 | TRBV6-5 | - | CASQGQLLSGNTIYF | TGTGCCAGCCAGGGACAGCTCCTCTCTGGAAACACCATATATTTT
TRBJ2-4 | TRBD2 | TRBV19 | - | CASSIARAGDIQYF | TGTGCCAGTAGTATTGCGCGAGCGGGGGACATTCAGTACTTC
TRBJ2-7 | TRBD2 | TRBV18 | once | CASSGGTSGSGFKQYF | TGTGCCAGCTCTGGCGGGACTAGCGGGAGCGGATTCAAGCAGTACTTC
TRBJ1-6 | TRBD1 | TRBV3-1/TRBV3-2 | - | CASSQDRGLNSPLHF | TGTGCCAGCAGCCAAGACAGGGGGCTTAATTCACCCCTCCACTTT
TRBJ1-2 | - | TRBV7-6 | - | CASSSGAGDGYTF | TGTGCCAGCAGCTCTGGGGCAGGGGATGGCTACACCTTC
TRBJ1-1 | - | TRBV18 | - | CASSGGGERTEAFF | TGTGCCAGCTCCGGTGGGGGGGAGAGGACTGAAGCTTTCTTT
TRBJ1-4 | TRBD1 | TRBV9 | few | CASSPGQAVEKLFF | TGTGCCAGCAGCCCGGGACAGGCAGTGGAAAAACTGTTTTTT
TRBJ1-5 | TRBD1 | TRBV5-6 | - | CASSYRGTGYSNQPQHF | TGTGCCAGCAGCTACCGTGGGACAGGCTATAGCAATCAGCCCCAGCATTTT
TRBJ2-1 | - | TRBV6-5 | - | CASSPRGMGGNEQFF | TGTGCCAGCAGTCCAAGGGGTATGGGGGGCAATGAGCAGTTCTTC
TRBJ2-1 | - | TRBV4-2 | - | CASSQDARSSYNEQFF | TGTGCCAGCAGCCAAGATGCTCGGAGCTCCTACAATGAGCAGTTCTTC
TRBJ1-6 | TRBD1 | TRBV6-1 | - | CASSEQGDSPLHF | TGTGCCAGCAGTGAACAGGGGGATTCACCCCTCCACTTT